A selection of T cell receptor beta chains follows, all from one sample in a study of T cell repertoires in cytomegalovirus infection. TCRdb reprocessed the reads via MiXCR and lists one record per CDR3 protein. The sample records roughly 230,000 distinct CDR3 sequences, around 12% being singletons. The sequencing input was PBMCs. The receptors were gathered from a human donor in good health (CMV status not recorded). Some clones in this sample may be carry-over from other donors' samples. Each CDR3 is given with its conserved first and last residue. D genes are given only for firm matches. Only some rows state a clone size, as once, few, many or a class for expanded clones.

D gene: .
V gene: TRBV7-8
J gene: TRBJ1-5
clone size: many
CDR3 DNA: TGTGCCACCCGGGGACCGGGGGGTCAGCCCCAGCATTTT
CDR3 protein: CATRGPGGQPQHF

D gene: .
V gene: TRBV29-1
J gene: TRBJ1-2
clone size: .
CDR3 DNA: TGCAGCGTTGATGTCGGTGCCGGCTATGGCTACACCTTC
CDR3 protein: CSVDVGAGYGYTF

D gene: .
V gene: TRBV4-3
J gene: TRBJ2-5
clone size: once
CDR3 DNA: TGCGCCAGCAGCCCGGGACACCAAGAGACCCAGTACTTC
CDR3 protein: CASSPGHQETQYF

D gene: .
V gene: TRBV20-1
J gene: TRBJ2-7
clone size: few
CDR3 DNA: TGCAGTGCTGGCGGGACGGGCTCCTACGAGCAGTACTTC
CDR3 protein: CSAGGTGSYEQYF

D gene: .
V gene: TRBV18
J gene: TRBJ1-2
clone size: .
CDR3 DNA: TGTGCCAGCTCACCTTTAGGAGGGAGTGGCGGCTACACCTTC
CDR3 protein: CASSPLGGSGGYTF

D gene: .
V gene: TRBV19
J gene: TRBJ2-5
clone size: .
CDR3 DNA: TGTGCCAGTAGTCCCGACTGGCCTGGGGAGAGGGAGACCCAGTACTTC
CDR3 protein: CASSPDWPGERETQYF

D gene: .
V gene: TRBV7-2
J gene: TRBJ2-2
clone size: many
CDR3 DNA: TGTGCCAGCAGCTTAGCGGGGGGGAACACCGGGGAGCTGTTTTTT
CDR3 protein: CASSLAGGNTGELFF

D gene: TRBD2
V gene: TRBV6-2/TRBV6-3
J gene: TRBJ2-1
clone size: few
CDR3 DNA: TGTGCCAGCAGTACGGGACTAGCGGGAGGGCCCTACAATGAGCAGTTCTTC
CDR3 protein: CASSTGLAGGPYNEQFF

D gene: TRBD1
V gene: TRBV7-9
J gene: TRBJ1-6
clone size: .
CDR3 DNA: TGTGCCATTGGGACAGGAAATTCACCCCTCCACTTT
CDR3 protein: CAIGTGNSPLHF

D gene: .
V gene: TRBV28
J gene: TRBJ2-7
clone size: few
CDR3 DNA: TGTGCCAGCAGGCCCCGGGACTACGAGCAGTACTTC
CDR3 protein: CASRPRDYEQYF

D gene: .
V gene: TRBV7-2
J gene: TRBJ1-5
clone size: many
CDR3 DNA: TGTGCCAGCAGCTTAGACAGGTATCAGCCCCAGCATTTT
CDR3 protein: CASSLDRYQPQHF

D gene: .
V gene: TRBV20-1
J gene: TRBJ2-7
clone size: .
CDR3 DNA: TGCAGTGCTAGAACGGGGGGCGTGCAGTACTTC
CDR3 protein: CSARTGGVQYF

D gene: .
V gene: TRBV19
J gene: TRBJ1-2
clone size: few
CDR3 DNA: TGTGCCAGTAGTACAGACTATGGCTACACCTTC
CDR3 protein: CASSTDYGYTF

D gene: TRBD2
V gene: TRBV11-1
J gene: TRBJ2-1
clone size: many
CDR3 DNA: TGTGCCAGCAGCGCTGGACTAGCGGGGAACAATGAGCAGTTCTTC
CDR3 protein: CASSAGLAGNNEQFF

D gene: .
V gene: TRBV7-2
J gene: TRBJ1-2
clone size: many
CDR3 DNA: TGTGCCAGCAGCTCGACCCGACCTAACTATGGCTACACCTTC
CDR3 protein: CASSSTRPNYGYTF

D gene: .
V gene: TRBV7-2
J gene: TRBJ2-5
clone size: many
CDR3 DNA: TGTGCCAGCAGCTTGAGTATTAGACAGTCCCAAGAGACCCAGTACTTC
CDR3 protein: CASSLSIRQSQETQYF

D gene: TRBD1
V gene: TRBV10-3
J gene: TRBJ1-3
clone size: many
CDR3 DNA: TGTGCCAGCCGGACAGGGGCCTCTGGAAACACCATATATTTT
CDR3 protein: CASRTGASGNTIYF